The sequence of this T cell receptor (beta chain) was determined in a study of T cells in Graves' hyperthyroidism and ophthalmopathy (dated by TCRdb to the late 2010s). For the wider study: Peripheral blood samples were taken at initial diagnosis, before any treatment was given. TCR V-J signatures able to tell the groups apart were searched for in a discovery cohort of 90 to 100 patients, of whom over 40 had Graves' ophthalmopathy and roughly 59 had stable Graves' hyperthyroidism. For training and testing, the roughly 97 patients in the discovery cohort were randomly divided in a 7:3 ratio. In more than 5 Graves' hyperthyroidism patients, the study also compared T-cell repertoires from thyroid tissue with T-cell repertoires from blood. Following sampling, methimazole starting at 30 mg daily was given to hyperthyroidism patients, and high-dose intravenous methylprednisolone was given to ophthalmopathy patients. Prospective prediction of ophthalmopathy was tested in an independent validation cohort of fewer than 20 hyperthyroidism patients and 17 patients who later progressed to ophthalmopathy. According to the paper, TCR Vbeta CDR3 sequencing was carried out on 135 peripheral blood samples, which came from 40 to 45 ophthalmopathy, 75 or so hyperthyroidism and about 17 progressor patients.

The research as a whole found: No statistical method was used to fix the sample size in advance, and group allocation was not hidden from the investigators. A 13 V-J signature model separated ophthalmopathy from stable hyperthyroidism, with about 88% sensitivity and about 81% specificity in cross-validation and 80%/75% in testing. Most expanded thyroid clonotypes (frequency above 0.001) were also detected in blood, a finding suggesting that blood repertoires may reflect thyroid immune responses. During validation, the model predicted progression to ophthalmopathy a median of around six months ahead of onset, with more than 55% sensitivity and more than 72% specificity.

In the ophthalmopathy patients, disease was moderately to severely active, with a Clinical Activity Score of 3 or more, a NOSPECS grade of 4 or more, and a duration of less than 3 months. Exclusion was applied to patients with uncontrolled infections, other autoimmune diseases, pregnancy or lactation. Clinical symptoms, serum thyroxine and TRAb, thyroid ultrasound, and orbital computed tomography formed the basis for the diagnoses. PBMCs were separated from approximately 9.9 ml of fresh peripheral blood using Ficoll-Paque density gradient centrifugation. Total RNA was extracted with Trizol reagent, and quality was checked on an Agilent 2100 Bioanalyzer. Including cysteine and phenylalanine, the CDR3 has 14 amino acids. The DNA shown is the 42-base CDR3, in frame from base 1. From a lookup of the germline V gene, CDR1 and CDR2 are MGHRA and YSYEKL. V and J are truncated by 6 bases and 0 bases respectively, leaving an intervening sequence of 9 bases.

With regard to this clonotype: It has no known antigen specificity. Base qualities are not provided; no much larger clone lies one nucleotide away.

The TCR beta CDR3 regions were amplified from the RNA transcripts. The TCR CDR3 was subjected to a first round of RT-PCR using the HTBI primer set and the Qiagen OneStep RT-PCR kit. Libraries were constructed in a second round of multiplex PCR, after which size selection and purification were performed. Sequencing of the libraries was done on an Illumina HiSeq2000 using paired-end 100 bp reads. In the source study's methods: SOAPnuke was used to process the raw data, with reads discarded if the reads contained adapters or uncalled bases, had a mean Phred below 15, or lacked an exact constant-primer or identifier match. High-quality paired reads were merged with COPE v1.2.5, and unique nucleotide sequences were defined as clonotypes. MiTCR v1.1 was used to align the clonotypes against IMGT TRBV, TRBD and TRBJ reference segments. Only V-J combinations with frequency above 0.0001, covering roughly 99% of repertoires, were analysed. The TCS score was defined as F50 (clonal expansion) divided by E x V (chaos), with BLOSUM62-based TCRdist calculated between CDR3 peptides within each V-J. Welch's t-statistics and random forest reduced roughly 500 V-J features to 13, which were used in a naive Bayes classifier (R e1071). TCRdb handled the public reads itself, with Q25 trimming in fastp and clone calling in MiXCR, and kept productive beta chains. Identical CDR3 proteins give one entry, which carries the most common genes and DNA. Clone size and V and J calls follow TCRdb, not the original study. For this sample there are under 600,000 distinct CDR3 sequences; approximately 15% appear just once. The top ten constitute 3% to 4% of the sample.

Material for sequencing was blood. The sequence is built from TRBV4-1 and TRBJ1-5; no D gene is confidently identified. The TCR originated in a woman aged 40 to 49 with Graves' ophthalmopathy. Here is the DNA: TGCGCCAGCAGGGAGGAGAATAGCAATCAGCCCCAGCATTTT. The encoded protein is CASREENSNQPQHF.